This TCR beta chain was retrieved from a study of shared clonotypes between healthy human individuals. On the study more broadly: Three plates each covered CD4 naive and memory; CD8 naive two, CD8 memory one.

Trimming took 5 bases from V and 1 from J, leaving 11 bases between them. Germline CDR1 reads SGHTA; CDR2 reads FQGNSA. The CDR3 loop spans 14 amino acids. The authors divided CD4+ cells into CD45RA+ naive and CD45RA-negative memory subsets. In the original processing: Junction-only sequences without quality scores were provided by ImmunoSEQ, so filtering was different. The assay was immunoSEQ multiplex PCR, and TCRdb's table has in-frame clones only and misses some. V and J calls and clone size are those listed in that table; D and trimming were worked out from the DNA. Of approximately 2,000,000 clones in the sample, around 93% were seen once.

The receptor's source is a man aged 18 to 29 in good health. Some clones in this sample may be carry-over from other donors' samples. The chain carries TRBV7-2 and TRBJ1-2; D unclear. Specimen: naive CD4+ T cells from PBMCs. The subset denotes: CD45RA+ positively selected. The DNA for the CDR3 is TGTGCCAGCAGCCCCCGCCGGGGTAACTATGGCTACACCTTC. It codes for CASSPRRGNYGYTF.